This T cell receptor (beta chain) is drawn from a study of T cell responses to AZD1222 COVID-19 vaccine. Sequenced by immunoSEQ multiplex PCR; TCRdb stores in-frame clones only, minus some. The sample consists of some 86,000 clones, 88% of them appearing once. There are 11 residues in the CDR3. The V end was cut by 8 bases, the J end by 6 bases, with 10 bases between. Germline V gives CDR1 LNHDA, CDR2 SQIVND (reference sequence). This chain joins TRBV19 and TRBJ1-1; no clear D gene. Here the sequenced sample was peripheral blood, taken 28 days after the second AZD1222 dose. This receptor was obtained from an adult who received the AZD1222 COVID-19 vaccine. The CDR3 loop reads CASHEAAEAFF. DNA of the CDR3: TGTGCCAGTCACGAGGCGGCTGAAGCTTTCTTT. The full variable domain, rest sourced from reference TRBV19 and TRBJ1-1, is DGGITQSPKYLFRKEGQNVTLSCEQNLNHDAMYWYRQDPGQGLRLIYYSQIVNDFQKGDIAEGYSVSREKKESFPLTVTSAQKNPTAFYLCASHEAAEAFFGQGTRLTVV.